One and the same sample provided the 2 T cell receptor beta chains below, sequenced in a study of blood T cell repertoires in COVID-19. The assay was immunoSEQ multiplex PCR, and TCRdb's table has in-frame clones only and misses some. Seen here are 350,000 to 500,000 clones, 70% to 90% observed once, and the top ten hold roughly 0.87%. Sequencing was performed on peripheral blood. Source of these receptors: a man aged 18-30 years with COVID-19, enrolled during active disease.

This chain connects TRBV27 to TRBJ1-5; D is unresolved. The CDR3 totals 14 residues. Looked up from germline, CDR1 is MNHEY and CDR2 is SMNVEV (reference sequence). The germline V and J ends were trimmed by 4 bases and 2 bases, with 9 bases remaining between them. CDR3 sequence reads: CASSSRTGNQPQHF. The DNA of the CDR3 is TGTGCCAGCAGTTCGAGGACTGGCAATCAGCCCCAGCATTTT.

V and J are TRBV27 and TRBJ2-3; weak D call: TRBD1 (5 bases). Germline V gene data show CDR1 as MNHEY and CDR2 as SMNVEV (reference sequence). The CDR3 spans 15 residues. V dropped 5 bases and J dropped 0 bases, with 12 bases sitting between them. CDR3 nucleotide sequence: TGTGCCAGCAGTCCCAGGGTTTCTAGCACAGATACGCAGTATTTT. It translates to CASSPRVSSTDTQYF.